This T cell receptor beta chain came from a study of cytomegalovirus exposure and HLA in healthy donors. Notes on the study in general: Most TCR sequences were seen very rarely across donors, but some public TCRs occurred in many. Cytomegalovirus association was listed for under 200 TCR beta chains. CMV antigen specificity was confirmed in vitro for a few CMV-associated chains.

The data were produced by immunoSEQ multiplex PCR, yet TCRdb's version contains in-frame clones alone and is incomplete. The sample includes fewer than 200,000 clones, approximately 87% of them seen just once. Details on this clone: What it recognizes is unknown.

The CDR3 is made up of 20 amino acids. The V gene's germline CDR1 is LGHNA and CDR2 YNFKEQ. Trimming took 0 bases from V and 4 from J; bases not matched to a gene: 15. The roughly 120-subject validation cohort, separate from the roughly 700-subject first cohort, included the donors. This chain uses TRBV4-2 with TRBJ1-2; TRBD1 agrees at 12 bases. This receptor was identified in a woman aged 30 to 39 in good health and CMV-seronegative. What was sequenced was PBMCs. The CDR3 sequence is CASSQEGQGATGPSIYGYTF. The CDR3 DNA reads TGTGCCAGCAGCCAAGAGGGACAGGGGGCGACGGGCCCTTCTATCTATGGCTACACCTTC.